The 22 T cell receptor beta chains in this list originate from one sample, sequenced in a study of Graves' ophthalmopathy and Graves' hyperthyroidism. For repertoire sequencing, the TCR beta CDR3 regions were amplified from RNA transcripts. The first round was an RT-PCR with HTBI primers, and the second round was a multiplex PCR. TCRdb used MiXCR to reprocess the multiplex PCR reads, holding one entry per CDR3 protein. The sample has about 160,000 distinct CDR3 sequences, over 35% seen once. The sample comprised peripheral blood. The receptors were gathered from a woman in her forties with Graves' ophthalmopathy.

The J gene is TRBJ1-2, the V gene TRBV15; the match to TRBD1 covers 9 bases. Germline loops: CDR1 LNHNV, CDR2 YYDKDF (reference sequence). The CDR3 runs to 15 residues. The V and J ends lost 2 bases and 7 bases, in that order; junction bases with no gene match: 8. CDR3 sequence (DNA): TGTGCCACCAGCAGACCCCCGGGACAGGGTGGTGGCTACACCTTC. This gives the protein CATSRPPGQGGGYTF.

This clonotype was observed many times. The V and J genes are TRBV2 and TRBJ2-7, with a weak D call TRBD1 (6 bases). This CDR3 has 15 amino acids. The germline CDR1 and CDR2 sequences are SNHLY and FYNNEI. The V end was cut by 4 bases, the J end by 2 bases, with 15 bases between. CDR3 region: CASSGSGAVTYEQYF. The CDR3 DNA is TGTGCCAGCAGTGGGTCAGGGGCTGTAACCTACGAGCAGTACTTC.

The genes are TRBV11-2 and TRBJ2-5; TRBD1 is a possible D gene (6 bases). Trimming pared 3 bases from V and 4 bases from J, leaving 12 bases between. This CDR3 has 14 residues. From germline, CDR1 is SGHAT and CDR2 FQNNGV. CDR3 DNA sequence: TGTGCCAGCAGCTTCACAGGGTCGCGAGAGACCCAGTACTTC. Protein product: CASSFTGSRETQYF.

This clonotype was seen repeatedly, ten times or more. This chain uses TRBV10-3 with TRBJ1-5; TRBD1 aligns across 9 bases. The ends lost 6 bases at V and 6 bases at J; junction bases unmatched: 9. This CDR3 spans 15 amino acids. Germline loops: CDR1 ENHRY, CDR2 SYGVKD. The DNA for the CDR3 is TGTGCCATCAGCAGGACAGGGGAGGTCGTTCAGCCCCAGCATTTT. As protein: CAISRTGEVVQPQHF.

This clonotype has at least ten counts. V and J are TRBV5-1 and TRBJ2-4; 7 bases agree with TRBD1. The germline V gene has CDR1 SGHRS and CDR2 YFSETQ. Germline trimming cut 4 bases from V and 0 bases from J; bases unmatched to any gene: 7. The CDR3 has 16 amino acids. CDR3 protein: CASSPGTALAKNIQYF. CDR3 coding DNA: TGCGCCAGCAGCCCTGGGACAGCCCTAGCCAAAAACATTCAGTACTTC.

This chain uses TRBV28 with TRBJ2-2; D is ambiguous. The V gene lost 5 bases and the J gene lost 7 bases, with 11 bases spanning the gap. In germline, CDR1 is MDHEN, CDR2 SYDVKM. There are 13 residues in the CDR3. In DNA form, the CDR3 reads TGTGCCAGCAGTGCCAGAGACCGCGGGGAGCTGTTTTTT. This sequence encodes CASSARDRGELFF. Drawing the rest from reference TRBV28 and TRBJ2-2, the complete variable domain is DVKVTQSSRYLVKRTGEKVFLECVQDMDHENMFWYRQDPGLGLRLIYFSYDVKMKEKGDIPEGYSVSREKKERFSLILESASTNQTSMYLCASSARDRGELFFGEGSRLTVL.

CDR3 residues: CASSRTSGSKNTGELFF. CDR3 in DNA: TGTGCCAGCAGCCGGACTAGCGGGTCAAAGAACACCGGGGAGCTGTTTTTT. The rearrangement joins TRBV11-2 to TRBJ2-2; 11 bases are shared with TRBD2. The CDR3 sequence is 17 residues long. Germline CDR1 reads SGHAT; CDR2 reads FQNNGV. The junction had 6 bases not matched to a gene; V was cut back by 5 bases and J by 1 base. The variable domain in full, with the rest retrieved from reference TRBV11-2 and TRBJ2-2, is EAGVAQSPRYKIIEKRQSVAFWCNPISGHATLYWYQQILGQGPKLLIQFQNNGVVDDSQLPKDRFSAERLKGVDSTLKIQPAKLEDSAVYLCASSRTSGSKNTGELFFGEGSRLTVL.

The V and J genes are TRBV27 and TRBJ2-5, with a possible D match to TRBD1 (5 bases). CDR1 and CDR2 (germline): MNHEY, SMNVEV (reference sequence). V lost 2 bases and J 5 bases, leaving 9 bases between the germline ends. The CDR3 is 13 residues long. The CDR3 region has the DNA TGTGCCAGCAGTTTAAAGGGGTGGGAGACCCAGTACTTC. Its translation is CASSLKGWETQYF.

The chain employs TRBV12-3 or TRBV12-4 and TRBJ1-1; D may be TRBD1 (5 bases). This CDR3 comprises 14 residues. V was clipped by 6 bases and J by 1 base, with 12 bases between them. DNA for the CDR3: TGTGCCAGCAGCCCGGGGGAAGGGAACACTGAAGCTTTCTTT. This codes for CASSPGEGNTEAFF.

This clonotype occurred many times. J is TRBJ2-6 and V is TRBV28; D not resolved. Germline values: CDR1 MDHEN, CDR2 SYDVKM. V was trimmed by 4 bases and J by 0 bases, leaving 4 bases between them. CDR3 length equals 14 residues. CDR3 sequence (DNA): TGTGCCAGCAGTTGGGGCTCTGGGGCCAACGTCCTGACTTTC. This codes for CASSWGSGANVLTF.

As DNA, the CDR3 is TGTGCCAGCAGCTTATGGGGAGGGGGTTCAGGCACTGAAGCTTTCTTT. Encoded protein: CASSLWGGGSGTEAFF. The gene calls are TRBV11-2 and TRBJ1-1, with a tentative D call TRBD1 (6 bases). The CDR3 extends over 16 amino acids. V was clipped by 2 bases and J by 4 bases, with 17 bases between them. CDR1 and CDR2 (germline): SGHAT, FQNNGV.

This clonotype has a count of ten or more. The rearrangement links TRBV4-3 to TRBJ1-1; TRBD1 agrees at 8 bases. The CDR3 consists of 14 residues. Trimming cost V 5 bases and J 7 bases; bases outside gene matches: 9. Germline CDR1 and CDR2: LGHNA and YSLEER. The CDR3 DNA reads TGCGCCAGCAGCTCTCCGGACAGGGATGGTGAAGCTTTCTTT. This encodes CASSSPDRDGEAFF.

The V and J genes are TRBV28 and TRBJ2-7, with 12 bases matching TRBD2. This CDR3 is built from 15 residues. Looked up from germline, CDR1 is MDHEN and CDR2 is SYDVKM. The trim removed 6 bases at V and 5 bases at J, leaving 8 bases unmatched. CDR3 loop: CASRGLAGGPHEQYF. CDR3 coding DNA: TGTGCCAGCAGGGGGCTAGCGGGAGGGCCCCACGAGCAGTACTTC.

The rearrangement joins TRBV28 to TRBJ1-1; no definite D call. V gave up 10 bases and J gave up 3 bases, with 18 bases separating them. The CDR3 length is 14 residues. Germline V gene data show CDR1 as MDHEN and CDR2 as SYDVKM. CDR3: CATLERARDTEAFF. In nucleotides, the CDR3 is TGTGCCACGCTGGAAAGGGCTCGGGACACTGAAGCTTTCTTT.

The chain has TRBV7-8 and TRBJ2-7; D is possibly TRBD2 (5 bases). Trimming shortened V by 5 bases and J by 5 bases, and 16 bases separated the two germline ends. The CDR3 totals 14 residues. Germline CDR1 and CDR2: SGHVS and FQNEAQ. The CDR3 DNA follows: TGTGCCAGCAGCGTCAGAGCTCCGGGAAACGAGCAGTACTTC. It specifies CASSVRAPGNEQYF.

The sample holds many counts of this clonotype. The chain combines TRBV12-3 or TRBV12-4 with TRBJ1-2, with a possible D match to TRBD1 (5 bases). The CDR3 totals 13 residues. With 6 bases removed from V and 7 bases from J, the gap between germline ends came to 15 bases. CDR3: CASSPGGGRGYTF. The CDR3, as DNA: TGTGCCAGCAGCCCTGGGGGGGGACGTGGCTACACCTTC.

V and J are TRBV7-8 and TRBJ2-2, with TRBD2 matching 15 bases. The junction had 1 base not matched to a gene; V was cut back by 1 base and J by 4 bases. Germline values: CDR1 SGHVS, CDR2 FQNEAQ. The CDR3 has 17 amino acids. The CDR3 sequence is CASSLGTSGRATGELFF. CDR3 DNA sequence: TGTGCCAGCAGCTTAGGGACTAGCGGGAGGGCCACCGGGGAGCTGTTTTTT.

The sample holds a few counts of this clonotype. This chain joins TRBV12-5 and TRBJ1-1, with D perhaps matching TRBD1 (6 bases). Trimming stripped 2 bases from V and 7 bases from J, with 8 bases between. Per germline, CDR1 LGHNT and CDR2 FRNRAP. CDR3 length: 12 amino acids. Here the CDR3 reads CASGLLQGEAFF. DNA of the CDR3: TGTGCTAGTGGTTTGTTACAGGGTGAAGCTTTCTTT.

This clonotype was seen repeatedly, ten times or more. The CDR3 DNA reads as TGCGCCAGCAGCCAAGATCAACTAGTAGGGGAGACCCAGTACTTC. It yields the protein CASSQDQLVGETQYF. This chain uses TRBV4-1 with TRBJ2-5; a possible D gene is TRBD2 (5 bases). This CDR3 has 15 residues. Germline loops: CDR1 MGHRA, CDR2 YSYEKL. The ends were cut back, 0 bases at V and 5 bases at J, with 13 bases in the middle.

This clonotype was detected many times. The chain is built from TRBV28 and TRBJ2-2, with 9 bases lining up with TRBD1. CDR1 MDHEN and CDR2 SYDVKM come from the germline V gene. The CDR3 sequence is 15 residues long. V lost 4 bases to trimming and J lost 4 bases; unmatched junction nucleotides: 4. CDR3 sequence: CASSSQGAGTGELFF. Here the CDR3 DNA reads TGTGCCAGCAGTTCACAGGGGGCGGGCACCGGGGAGCTGTTTTTT.

A few counts support this clonotype. The chain links TRBV6-2 or TRBV6-3 to TRBJ1-1; D is undetermined. CDR1 MNHEY and CDR2 SVGEGT come from the germline V gene. Trimming removed 2 bases at V and 10 bases at J, with 11 bases between. The CDR3 is 12 residues long. The CDR3 protein is CASSYVGVGAFF. The CDR3 region has the DNA TGTGCCAGCAGTTACGTGGGAGTAGGAGCTTTCTTT.

Only a few counts were recorded for this clonotype. The CDR3 DNA is TGTGCCAGCAGTGAACATTTACAGGGGAACACTGAAGCTTTCTTT. Translated, it gives CASSEHLQGNTEAFF. The gene calls are TRBV6-1 and TRBJ1-1, with D perhaps TRBD1 (6 bases). The V gene's germline CDR1 is MNHNS and CDR2 SASEGT. V was cut by 2 bases and J by 1 base, with 11 bases left in between. The CDR3 spans 15 residues.